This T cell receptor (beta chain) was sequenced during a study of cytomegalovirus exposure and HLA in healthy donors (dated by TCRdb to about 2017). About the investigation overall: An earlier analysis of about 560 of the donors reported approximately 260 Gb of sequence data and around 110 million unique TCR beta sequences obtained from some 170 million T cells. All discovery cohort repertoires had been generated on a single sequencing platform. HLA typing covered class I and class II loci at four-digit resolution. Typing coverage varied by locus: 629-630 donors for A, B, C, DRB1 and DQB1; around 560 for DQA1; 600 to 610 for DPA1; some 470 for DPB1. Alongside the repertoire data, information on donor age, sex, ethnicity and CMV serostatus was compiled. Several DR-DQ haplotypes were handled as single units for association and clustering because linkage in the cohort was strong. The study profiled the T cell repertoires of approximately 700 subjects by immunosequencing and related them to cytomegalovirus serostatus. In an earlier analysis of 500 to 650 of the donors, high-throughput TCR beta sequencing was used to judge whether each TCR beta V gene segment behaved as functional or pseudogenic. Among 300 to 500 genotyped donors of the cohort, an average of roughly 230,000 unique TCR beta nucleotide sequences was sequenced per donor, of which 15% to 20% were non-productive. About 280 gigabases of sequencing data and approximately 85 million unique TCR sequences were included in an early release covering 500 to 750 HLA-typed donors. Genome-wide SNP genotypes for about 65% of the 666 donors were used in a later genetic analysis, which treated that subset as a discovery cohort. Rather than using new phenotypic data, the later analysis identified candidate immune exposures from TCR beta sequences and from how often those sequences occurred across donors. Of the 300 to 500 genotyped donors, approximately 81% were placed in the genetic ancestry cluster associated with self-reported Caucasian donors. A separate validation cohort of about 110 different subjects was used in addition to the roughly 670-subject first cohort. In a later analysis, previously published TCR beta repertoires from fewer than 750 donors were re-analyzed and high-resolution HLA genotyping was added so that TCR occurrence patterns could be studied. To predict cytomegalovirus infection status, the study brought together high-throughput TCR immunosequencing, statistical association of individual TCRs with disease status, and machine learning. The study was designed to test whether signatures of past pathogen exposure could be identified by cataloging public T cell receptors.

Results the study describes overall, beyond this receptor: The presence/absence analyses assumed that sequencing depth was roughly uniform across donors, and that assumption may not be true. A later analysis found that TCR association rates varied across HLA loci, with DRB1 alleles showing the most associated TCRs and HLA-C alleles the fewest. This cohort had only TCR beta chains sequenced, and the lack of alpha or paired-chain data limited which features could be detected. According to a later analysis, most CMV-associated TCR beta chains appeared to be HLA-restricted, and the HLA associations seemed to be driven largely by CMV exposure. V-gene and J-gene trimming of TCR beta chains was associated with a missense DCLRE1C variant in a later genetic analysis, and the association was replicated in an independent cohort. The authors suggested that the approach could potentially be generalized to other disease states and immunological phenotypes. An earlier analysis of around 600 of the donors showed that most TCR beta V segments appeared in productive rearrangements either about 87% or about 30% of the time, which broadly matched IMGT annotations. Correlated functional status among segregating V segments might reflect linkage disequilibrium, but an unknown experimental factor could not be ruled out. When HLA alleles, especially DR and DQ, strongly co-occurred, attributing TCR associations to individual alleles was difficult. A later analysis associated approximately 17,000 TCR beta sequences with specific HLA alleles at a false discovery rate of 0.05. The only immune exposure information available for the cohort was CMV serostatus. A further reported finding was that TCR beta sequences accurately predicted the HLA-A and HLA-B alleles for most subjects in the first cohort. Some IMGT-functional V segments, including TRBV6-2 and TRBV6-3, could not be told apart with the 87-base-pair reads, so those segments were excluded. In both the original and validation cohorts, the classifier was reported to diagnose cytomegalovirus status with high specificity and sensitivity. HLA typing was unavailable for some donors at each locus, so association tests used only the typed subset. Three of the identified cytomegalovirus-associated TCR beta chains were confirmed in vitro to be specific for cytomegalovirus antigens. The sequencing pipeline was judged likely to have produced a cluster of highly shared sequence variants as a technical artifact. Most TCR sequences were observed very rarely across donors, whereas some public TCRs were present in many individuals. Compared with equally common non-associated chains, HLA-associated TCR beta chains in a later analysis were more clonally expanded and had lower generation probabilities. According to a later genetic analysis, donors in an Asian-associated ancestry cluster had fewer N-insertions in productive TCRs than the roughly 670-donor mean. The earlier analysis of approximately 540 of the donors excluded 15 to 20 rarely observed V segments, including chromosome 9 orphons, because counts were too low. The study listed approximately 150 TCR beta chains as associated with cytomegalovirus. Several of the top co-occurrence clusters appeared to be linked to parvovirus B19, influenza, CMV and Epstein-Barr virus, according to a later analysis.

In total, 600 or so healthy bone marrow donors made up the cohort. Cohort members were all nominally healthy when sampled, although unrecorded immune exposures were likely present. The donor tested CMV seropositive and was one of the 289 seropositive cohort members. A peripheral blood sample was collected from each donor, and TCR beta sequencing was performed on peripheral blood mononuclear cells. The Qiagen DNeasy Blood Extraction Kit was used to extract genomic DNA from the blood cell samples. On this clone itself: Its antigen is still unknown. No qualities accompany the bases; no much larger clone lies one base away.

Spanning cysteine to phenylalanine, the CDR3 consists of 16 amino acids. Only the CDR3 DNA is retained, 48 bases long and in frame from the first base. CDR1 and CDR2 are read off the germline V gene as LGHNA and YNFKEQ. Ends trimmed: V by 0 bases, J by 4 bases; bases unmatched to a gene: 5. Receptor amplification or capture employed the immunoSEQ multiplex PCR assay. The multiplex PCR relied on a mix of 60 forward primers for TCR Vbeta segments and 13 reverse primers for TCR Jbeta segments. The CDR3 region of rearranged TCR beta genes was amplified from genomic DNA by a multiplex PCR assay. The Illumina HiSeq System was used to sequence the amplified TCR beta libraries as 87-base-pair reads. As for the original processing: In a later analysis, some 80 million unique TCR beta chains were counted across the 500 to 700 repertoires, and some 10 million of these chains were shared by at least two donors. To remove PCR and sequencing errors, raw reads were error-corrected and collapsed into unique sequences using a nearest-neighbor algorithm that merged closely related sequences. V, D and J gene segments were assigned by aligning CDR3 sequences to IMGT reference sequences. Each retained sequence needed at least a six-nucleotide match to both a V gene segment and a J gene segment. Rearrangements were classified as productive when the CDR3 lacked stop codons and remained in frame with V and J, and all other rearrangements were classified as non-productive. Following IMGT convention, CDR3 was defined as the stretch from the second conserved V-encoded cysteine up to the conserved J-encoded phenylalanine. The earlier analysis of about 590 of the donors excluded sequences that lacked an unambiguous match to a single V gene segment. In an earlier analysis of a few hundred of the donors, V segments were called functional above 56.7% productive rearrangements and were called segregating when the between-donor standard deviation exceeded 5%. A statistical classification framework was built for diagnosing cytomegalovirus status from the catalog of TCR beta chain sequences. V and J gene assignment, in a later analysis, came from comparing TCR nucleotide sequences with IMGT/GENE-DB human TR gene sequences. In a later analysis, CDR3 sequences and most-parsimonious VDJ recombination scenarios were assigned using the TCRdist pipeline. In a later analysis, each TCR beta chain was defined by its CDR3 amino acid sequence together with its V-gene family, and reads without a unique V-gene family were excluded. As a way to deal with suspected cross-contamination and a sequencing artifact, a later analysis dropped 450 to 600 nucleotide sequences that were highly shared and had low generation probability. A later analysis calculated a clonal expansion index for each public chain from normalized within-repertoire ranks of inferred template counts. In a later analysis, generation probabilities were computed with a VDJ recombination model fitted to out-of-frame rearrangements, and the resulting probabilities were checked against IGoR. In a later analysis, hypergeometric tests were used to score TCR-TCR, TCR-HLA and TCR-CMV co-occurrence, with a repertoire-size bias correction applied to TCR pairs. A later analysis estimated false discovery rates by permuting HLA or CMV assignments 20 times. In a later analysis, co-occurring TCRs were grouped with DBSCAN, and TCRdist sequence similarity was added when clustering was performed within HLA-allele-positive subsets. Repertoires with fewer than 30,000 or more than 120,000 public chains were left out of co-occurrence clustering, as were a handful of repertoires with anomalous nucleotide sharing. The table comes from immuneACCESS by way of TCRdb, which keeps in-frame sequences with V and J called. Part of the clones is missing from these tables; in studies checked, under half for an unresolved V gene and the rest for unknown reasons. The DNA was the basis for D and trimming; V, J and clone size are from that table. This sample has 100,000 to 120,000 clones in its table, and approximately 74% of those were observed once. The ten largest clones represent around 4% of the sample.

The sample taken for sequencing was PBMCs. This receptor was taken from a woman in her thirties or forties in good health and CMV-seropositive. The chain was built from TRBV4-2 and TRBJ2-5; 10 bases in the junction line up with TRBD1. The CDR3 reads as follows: CASSQESGTGVETQYF. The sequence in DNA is TGTGCCAGCAGCCAAGAGTCCGGGACAGGGGTAGAGACCCAGTACTTC.